These T cell receptor beta chains were read from a single sample in a study of T-cell memory formation after mild COVID-19. TCRdb re-analysed the 5' RACE reads in MiXCR, keeping a single row per CDR3 protein. Of about 82,000 distinct CDR3 sequences in the sample, about 13% were seen once. The sequenced sample was PBMCs or a T cell subset sorted from them (not recorded which). These receptors were obtained from an adult woman who had mild COVID-19 (a few samples of this study predate the infection). Cell type and time point are not known. Both conserved end residues are part of each CDR3. D genes are given only for firm matches. Only some rows state a clone size, as once, few, many or a class for expanded clones.

size: few; J: TRBJ2-7; V: TRBV5-1; D: TRBD1; DNA: TGCGCCAGCAATCCCGGGACAGGGCTCTACGAGCAGTACTTC; CDR3: CASNPGTGLYEQYF
size: NA; J: TRBJ2-3; V: TRBV12-3/TRBV12-4; D: NA; DNA: TGTGCCAGCAGTTTCATAGATACGCAGTATTTT; CDR3: CASSFIDTQYF
size: few; J: TRBJ1-1; V: TRBV7-8; D: NA; DNA: TGTGCCAGCAGCAAGCCGGGCCTCCGCGGCACTGAAGCTTTCTTT; CDR3: CASSKPGLRGTEAFF
size: NA; J: TRBJ2-3; V: TRBV15; D: NA; DNA: TGTGCCACCAGCAGAGATCTCCCCTCGGCAGATACGCAGTATTTT; CDR3: CATSRDLPSADTQYF
size: few; J: TRBJ2-7; V: TRBV5-1; D: NA; DNA: TGCGCCAGCAGCTCCCAGACCTACGAGCAGTACTTC; CDR3: CASSSQTYEQYF
size: few; J: TRBJ2-7; V: TRBV29-1; D: TRBD1; DNA: TGCAGCGTCACCGGACAGGGCGAATACGAGCAGTACTTC; CDR3: CSVTGQGEYEQYF
size: NA; J: TRBJ2-3; V: TRBV7-9; D: TRBD2; DNA: TGTGCCAGCAGCACAACTAGCGGGGGTATGGATACGCAGTATTTT; CDR3: CASSTTSGGMDTQYF
size: NA; J: TRBJ1-1; V: TRBV7-9; D: NA; DNA: TGTGCCAGCAGCTTAGTGCCCTGGACAGCTCATGACACTGAAGCTTTCTTT; CDR3: CASSLVPWTAHDTEAFF
size: many; J: TRBJ2-1; V: TRBV27; D: TRBD2; DNA: TGTGCCAGCAGTTTATCGAGACTAGCGAATGAGCAGTTCTTC; CDR3: CASSLSRLANEQFF
size: NA; J: TRBJ2-2; V: TRBV6-2/TRBV6-3; D: NA; DNA: TGTGCCAGCAGTCCCTGGACTACTAGGACCGGGGAGCTGTTTTTT; CDR3: CASSPWTTRTGELFF
size: few; J: TRBJ1-1; V: TRBV20-1; D: NA; DNA: TGCAGTGCTAGAGAGGCGCGGCCGGACGCTGAAGCTTTCTTT; CDR3: CSAREARPDAEAFF
size: NA; J: TRBJ2-1; V: TRBV7-8; D: TRBD2; DNA: TGTGCCAGCAGCCCGACTAGCGGGTTCGACAATGAGCAGTTCTTC; CDR3: CASSPTSGFDNEQFF
size: few; J: TRBJ1-6; V: TRBV5-6; D: TRBD1; DNA: TGTGCCAGCAGCTTGGCCGGGACAGCTCCCTATAATTCACCCCTCCACTTT; CDR3: CASSLAGTAPYNSPLHF
size: many; J: TRBJ2-1; V: TRBV29-1; D: NA; DNA: TGCAGCGTTGAGGATACTCAACTCTACAATGAGCAGTTCTTC; CDR3: CSVEDTQLYNEQFF
size: NA; J: TRBJ2-3; V: TRBV5-1; D: NA; DNA: TGCGCCAGCAGCTTGGCGCGGGTTACCAGCACAGATACGCAGTATTTT; CDR3: CASSLARVTSTDTQYF
size: NA; J: TRBJ1-1; V: TRBV5-1; D: NA; DNA: TGCGCCAGCAGCTTGGACAGCCGTGGATTTGAAGCTTTCTTT; CDR3: CASSLDSRGFEAFF
size: many; J: TRBJ1-6; V: TRBV15; D: NA; DNA: TGTGCCACCACCGGGCAGAATGATTCACCCCTCCACTTT; CDR3: CATTGQNDSPLHF
size: NA; J: TRBJ2-7; V: TRBV10-3; D: TRBD1; DNA: TGTGCCATCAGTGAGGGGACAGATGCGTACGAGCAGTACTTC; CDR3: CAISEGTDAYEQYF
size: NA; J: TRBJ1-2; V: TRBV20-1; D: TRBD1; DNA: TGCAGTGCTACGGACAGGCAATACTATGGCTACACCTTC; CDR3: CSATDRQYYGYTF
size: few; J: TRBJ2-7; V: TRBV7-9; D: TRBD1; DNA: TGTGCCAGCAGCTTAGCGGGTTTAACCGGGACAGGGACCTACGAGCAGTACTTC; CDR3: CASSLAGLTGTGTYEQYF
size: NA; J: TRBJ2-5; V: TRBV7-9; D: NA; DNA: TGTGCCAGCAGCTCGCACGGGGACGGGCCATTAAACCAGTACTTC; CDR3: CASSSHGDGPLNQYF
size: few; J: TRBJ1-1; V: TRBV4-1; D: NA; DNA: TGCGCCAGCAGGCAGGAAAGAATGAACACTGAAGCTTTCTTT; CDR3: CASRQERMNTEAFF
size: few; J: TRBJ2-3; V: TRBV7-3; D: NA; DNA: TGTGCCAGCAGCTTAATCCTTCGGGATACGCAGTATTTT; CDR3: CASSLILRDTQYF
size: few; J: TRBJ2-3; V: TRBV11-2; D: NA; DNA: TGTGCCAGCAGCTTTCTGAGGCACCAGGCAGATACGCAGTATTTT; CDR3: CASSFLRHQADTQYF
size: few; J: TRBJ2-5; V: TRBV7-2; D: NA; DNA: TGTGCCAGCAGCTTAGCGTCAGTATATTCGGTGTACCAAGAGACCCAGTACTTC; CDR3: CASSLASVYSVYQETQYF
size: NA; J: TRBJ2-7; V: TRBV9; D: NA; DNA: TGTGCCAGCAGCCCCCCCGGTGTCGACAAGTACGAGCAGTACTTC; CDR3: CASSPPGVDKYEQYF
size: many; J: TRBJ2-1; V: TRBV10-3; D: TRBD2; DNA: TGTGCCATCAGTGACCTAGCGGGAGTAGATGAGCAGTTCTTC; CDR3: CAISDLAGVDEQFF
size: few; J: TRBJ2-7; V: TRBV7-8; D: NA; DNA: TGTGCCAGCAGCCTAGGTCGTGGCGCTGAGCAGTACTTC; CDR3: CASSLGRGAEQYF
size: few; J: TRBJ1-2; V: TRBV4-3; D: NA; DNA: TGCGCCAGCAGCCAGGCTGGGGGCGGCTATGGCTACACCTTC; CDR3: CASSQAGGGYGYTF
size: many; J: TRBJ2-3; V: TRBV5-1; D: NA; DNA: TGCGCCAGCAGCTGGGGACTCAGGGGAGCAGATACGCAGTATTTT; CDR3: CASSWGLRGADTQYF
size: NA; J: TRBJ2-1; V: TRBV24-1; D: NA; DNA: TGTGCCACCAGTCATGACAGTTCTTACAATGAGCAGTTCTTC; CDR3: CATSHDSSYNEQFF
size: few; J: TRBJ1-2; V: TRBV5-1; D: TRBD1; DNA: TGCGCCAGCAGCTCTCAATCGCCGAGGACAGGGGAGGACTACACCTTC; CDR3: CASSSQSPRTGEDYTF
size: many; J: TRBJ2-5; V: TRBV12-3/TRBV12-4; D: TRBD2; DNA: TGTGCCAGCAGTCTAGCGGGAGGTTCTACCCAGTACTTC; CDR3: CASSLAGGSTQYF
size: NA; J: TRBJ2-7; V: TRBV6-5; D: NA; DNA: TGTGCCAGCAGTCAAACTACTTCCTACGAGCAGTACTTC; CDR3: CASSQTTSYEQYF
size: NA; J: TRBJ2-7; V: TRBV19; D: TRBD1; DNA: TGTGCCAGTAGTATAGGACAGGGGGCGGACGAGCAGTACTTC; CDR3: CASSIGQGADEQYF
size: few; J: TRBJ2-7; V: TRBV12-3/TRBV12-4; D: TRBD2; DNA: TGTGCCAGCAGTTCAGCGGGGGGCCCCTACGAGCAGTACTTC; CDR3: CASSSAGGPYEQYF
size: NA; J: TRBJ2-7; V: TRBV20-1; D: NA; DNA: TGCAGTGCCGTAACAGGAGGACGGGGCTACGAGCAGTACTTC; CDR3: CSAVTGGRGYEQYF
size: few; J: TRBJ2-2; V: TRBV15; D: NA; DNA: TGTGCCACCAGCAGAGTATCTTTCACCGGGGAGCTGTTTTTT; CDR3: CATSRVSFTGELFF
size: NA; J: TRBJ1-5; V: TRBV6-5; D: TRBD1; DNA: TGTGCCAGCAGTTTAGGACAGGGCGATCAGCCCCAGCATTTT; CDR3: CASSLGQGDQPQHF
size: few; J: TRBJ1-6; V: TRBV9; D: NA; DNA: TGTGCCAGCAGCGGGGGGAGATATAATTCACCCCTCCACTTT; CDR3: CASSGGRYNSPLHF
size: NA; J: TRBJ2-5; V: TRBV11-2; D: NA; DNA: TGTGCCAGCAGCTCGGGACCCCATGCGTACCAAGAGACCCAGTACTTC; CDR3: CASSSGPHAYQETQYF
size: few; J: TRBJ2-7; V: TRBV11-2; D: TRBD1; DNA: TGTGCCAGCAGCTTAGGGGACAGGGTCTACGAGCAGTACTTC; CDR3: CASSLGDRVYEQYF
size: NA; J: TRBJ2-7; V: TRBV5-1; D: NA; DNA: TGCGCCAGCAGTCCCAGAGGGGGGCCCTACGAGCAGTACTTC; CDR3: CASSPRGGPYEQYF
size: NA; J: TRBJ2-3; V: TRBV15; D: TRBD1; DNA: TGTGCCACCAGCCTACAGGGGGCTAGCACAGATACGCAGTATTTT; CDR3: CATSLQGASTDTQYF
size: NA; J: TRBJ1-1; V: TRBV12-3/TRBV12-4; D: NA; DNA: TGTGCCAGCAACCCGTCGGGGGGGACGTCGGACACTGAAGCTTTCTTT; CDR3: CASNPSGGTSDTEAFF
size: NA; J: TRBJ2-1; V: TRBV12-3/TRBV12-4; D: NA; DNA: TGTGCCAGCAGTTTACTAGCATATTACAATGAGCAGTTCTTC; CDR3: CASSLLAYYNEQFF